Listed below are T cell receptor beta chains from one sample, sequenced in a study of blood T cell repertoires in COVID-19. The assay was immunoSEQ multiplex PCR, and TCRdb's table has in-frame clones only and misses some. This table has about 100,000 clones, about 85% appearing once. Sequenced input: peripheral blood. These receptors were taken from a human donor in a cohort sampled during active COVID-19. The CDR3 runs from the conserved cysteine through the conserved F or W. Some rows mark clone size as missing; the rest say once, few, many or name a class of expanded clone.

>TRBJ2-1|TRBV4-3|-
CASSPGLAGGADNEQFF
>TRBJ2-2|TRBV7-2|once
CAARQGINTGELFF
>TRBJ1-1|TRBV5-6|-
CASRWGVNTEAFF
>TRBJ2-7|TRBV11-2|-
CASSTPPRGFSYEQYF
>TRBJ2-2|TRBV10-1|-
CASRGQGVTGELFF
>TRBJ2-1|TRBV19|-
CASSIQREVAYNEQFF
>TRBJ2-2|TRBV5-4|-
CASSPTSGSVTGELFF
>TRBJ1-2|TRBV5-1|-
CASSLAGRGGTDGYTF
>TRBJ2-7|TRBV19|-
CASSSRPGQKYEQYF
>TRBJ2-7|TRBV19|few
CASSLAGGYEQYF
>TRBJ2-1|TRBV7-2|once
CASRLSGGAHNEQFF
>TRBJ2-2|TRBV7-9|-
CASSPRRDTGELFF
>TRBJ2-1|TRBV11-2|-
CASSFGGGSYNEQFF
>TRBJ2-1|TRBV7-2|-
CASSLGQVYNEQFF
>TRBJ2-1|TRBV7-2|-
CASSLSTRGRGVYNEQFF
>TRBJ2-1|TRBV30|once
CAWRRGGRADNEQFF
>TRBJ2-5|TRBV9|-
CASSVEGTGGETQYF
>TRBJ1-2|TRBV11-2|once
CASSYRDRGQRGYTF
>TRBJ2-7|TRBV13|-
CASSLRRHFYEQYF
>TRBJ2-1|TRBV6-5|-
CATKTGLAVEEQFF
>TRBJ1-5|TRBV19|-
CASSYYGNQPQHF
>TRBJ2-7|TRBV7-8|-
CASSSVGQGSPAYEQYF